Listed below are T cell receptor beta chains from one sample, sequenced in a study of blood T cell repertoires in COVID-19. Sequencing was performed with immunoSEQ multiplex PCR; in TCRdb, only in-frame clones are kept and a portion is missing. The sample has fewer than 50,000 clones; roughly 80% are singletons. Material: peripheral blood. Receptors were obtained from a human donor in a cohort sampled during active COVID-19. Each CDR3 is given with its conserved first and last residue. A D gene is named only where the DNA matches it firmly. Clone size is shown for a subset of rows, as once, few, many or a class of expanded clone.

TRBJ1-6 NA NA TRBV4-2 TGTGCCAGCAGCCAAGATAGCGGGTTTGATTCACCCCTCCACTTT CASSQDSGFDSPLHF
TRBJ2-7 few TRBD2 TRBV19 TGTGCCAGTAGTTTTACTAGCGGGAGCTACGAGCAGTACTTC CASSFTSGSYEQYF
TRBJ2-1 NA NA TRBV18 TGTGCCAGCTCACCAGGGCCTCTGAAGGGGAATGAGCAGTTCTTC CASSPGPLKGNEQFF
TRBJ2-2 few NA TRBV4-1 TGCGCCAGCAGCCAACAACCGGGAGCCGAGAGCACCGGGGAGCTGTTTTTT CASSQQPGAESTGELFF
TRBJ2-3 NA NA TRBV29-1 TGCAGCGTACCCGCGAGGGGGAACACAGATACGCAGTATTTT CSVPARGNTDTQYF
TRBJ1-1 NA NA TRBV7-8 TGTGCCAGCAAAAAAACATGGGGGCTGGGAACTGAAGCTTTCTTT CASKKTWGLGTEAFF
TRBJ2-2 NA TRBD2 TRBV7-7 TGTGCCAGCAGCCTGGGACTAGCGGGAGTCGGGGAGCTGTTTTTT CASSLGLAGVGELFF
TRBJ1-2 NA TRBD1 TRBV11-2 TGTGCCAGCAGCGACCGACGGGACAGGGTAAATGGCTACACCTTC CASSDRRDRVNGYTF
TRBJ2-7 NA TRBD2 TRBV7-2 TGTGCCAGCAGCTTAGGGGGGCTAGCGGGAGCACGCGAGCAGTACTTC CASSLGGLAGAREQYF
TRBJ1-6 few NA TRBV27 TGTGCCAGCACCTCAGGGGAGTGGGGTAATTCACCCCTCCACTTT CASTSGEWGNSPLHF
TRBJ1-1 once NA TRBV15 TGTGCCACCAGCAGAGCTACAGGGTTGGGCACTGAAGCTTTCTTT CATSRATGLGTEAFF
TRBJ1-6 NA NA TRBV9 TGTGCCAGCAGCGTAGGAGGCAATACGGATTCACCCCTCCACTTT CASSVGGNTDSPLHF
TRBJ1-2 NA NA TRBV5-1 TGCGCCAGCAGCCCCTCCGGCAGCGAGGGCTACACCTTC CASSPSGSEGYTF
TRBJ2-3 NA NA TRBV28 TGTGCCAGCAGTTTATCGGGGTCAGATACGCAGTATTTT CASSLSGSDTQYF
TRBJ1-1 few NA TRBV6-6 TGTGCCAGCAGGGCCCCGCAGGTATGGACTGAAGCTTTCTTT CASRAPQVWTEAFF
TRBJ2-7 NA TRBD1 TRBV5-4 TGTGCCGGCGGGTATAGGGGGCGAGAACACGAGCAGTACTTC CAGGYRGREHEQYF
TRBJ2-7 NA TRBD1 TRBV6-5 TGTGCCAGCAAGTCAGGGGGCCCCTACGAGCAGTACTTC CASKSGGPYEQYF
TRBJ2-2 NA TRBD2 TRBV2 TGTGCCAGCAGTGATAGTAGAAGGACTAGCGGGAGTGACGGGGAGCTGTTTTTT CASSDSRRTSGSDGELFF
TRBJ2-7 NA NA TRBV27 TGTGCCAGCAGTTTATCCTATGACGGGGCCTACGAGCAGTACTTC CASSLSYDGAYEQYF
TRBJ2-5 NA TRBD1 TRBV5-4 TGTGCCAGCAGCTTGGCAGGGGGCACTGAGACCCAGTACTTC CASSLAGGTETQYF
TRBJ2-7 NA NA TRBV13 TGTGCCAGCAGGAAGGAGCCGTCCTACGAGCAGTACTTC CASRKEPSYEQYF
TRBJ1-1 NA TRBD1 TRBV28 TGTGCCAGCAGACAGGGGCACACTGAAGCTTTCTTT CASRQGHTEAFF
TRBJ1-2 NA TRBD1 TRBV30 TGTGCCTGGAGGGACTGGACAGGGCCTAACTATGGCTACACCTTC CAWRDWTGPNYGYTF
TRBJ2-1 NA TRBD2 TRBV18 TGTGCCAGCTCACCAGCGGGAGTTGACAATGAGCAGTTCTTC CASSPAGVDNEQFF
TRBJ1-6 once NA TRBV3-1/TRBV3-2 TGTGCCAGCAGCCAAGAAGGAGGCAGGCTTAATTCACCCCTCCACTTT CASSQEGGRLNSPLHF
TRBJ1-5 NA TRBD1 TRBV19 TGTGCCAGTAGTATCTTGGGCAGGGGGCTGAATCAGCCCCAGCATTTT CASSILGRGLNQPQHF
TRBJ2-1 NA TRBD2 TRBV6-6 TGTGCCAGCAGGACCGGACTAGCGGGAATAGGTGAGCAGTTCTTC CASRTGLAGIGEQFF
TRBJ2-7 NA NA TRBV19 TGTGCCAGTAGTAGACAGCTTCCCTCCTACGAGCAGTACTTC CASSRQLPSYEQYF
TRBJ2-5 NA TRBD2 TRBV19 TGTGCCAGTAGTTCCCGCAGCGGGACTGAGACCCAGTACTTC CASSSRSGTETQYF
TRBJ2-5 NA NA TRBV28 TGTGCCAGCACCCGTCCGAGCGGGACACAATGGGAGACCCAGTACTTC CASTRPSGTQWETQYF
TRBJ1-2 once TRBD1 TRBV19 TGTGCCAGCCGTCGAGGGGGCGGTGGCTACACCTTC CASRRGGGGYTF
TRBJ2-1 NA TRBD2 TRBV2 TGTGCCAGCAACCCGACCCCTAGCGGTCATGAGCAGTTCTTC CASNPTPSGHEQFF
TRBJ1-4 NA NA TRBV7-9 TGTGCCAGCAGCATACAGGTCTTGAATGAAAAACTGTTTTTT CASSIQVLNEKLFF
TRBJ1-2 once NA TRBV7-2 TGTGCCAGCAGCCCCCAGACAGGAAACTATGGCTACACCTTC CASSPQTGNYGYTF
TRBJ2-4 NA TRBD2 TRBV5-4 TGTGCCAGCAGCTTTAGCGGGAGGGCCAAAAACATTCAGTACTTC CASSFSGRAKNIQYF
TRBJ2-6 NA NA TRBV5-1 TGCGCCAGCAGCCCGGGACTTGGAACTGGGGCCAACGTCCTGACTTTC CASSPGLGTGANVLTF
TRBJ1-5 few NA TRBV29-1 TGCAGCGTTGGTCTAGGTTATAGCAATCAGCCCCAGCATTTT CSVGLGYSNQPQHF
TRBJ2-1 NA TRBD2 TRBV10-3 TGTGCCATCAGTGAGAGGCGGGAGATCAATGAGCAGTTCTTC CAISERREINEQFF
TRBJ2-1 NA NA TRBV9 TGTGCCAGCAGCGTAGTAGGGAGTTCCTACAATGAGCAGTTCTTC CASSVVGSSYNEQFF
TRBJ1-1 NA NA TRBV11-2 TGTGCCAGCACCCTGGGAAGTAGGAGGGGTGAAGCTTTCTTT CASTLGSRRGEAFF
TRBJ2-1 NA TRBD2 TRBV5-6 TGTGCCAGCAGCGGCGGGAGCTCCTACAATGAGCAGTTCTTC CASSGGSSYNEQFF
TRBJ1-4 few TRBD1 TRBV4-2 TGTGCCAGCAGCCAGAACAGGGGGCGAGATGAAAAACTGTTTTTT CASSQNRGRDEKLFF
TRBJ2-6 NA TRBD1 TRBV19 TGTGCCAGTAGTCAATACAGGGGGACGGGGGCCAACGTCCTGACTTTC CASSQYRGTGANVLTF
TRBJ2-1 NA TRBD2 TRBV6-1 TGTGCCAGCAGTGACCACGGACTAGCGGGCATCAATGAGCAGTTCTTC CASSDHGLAGINEQFF